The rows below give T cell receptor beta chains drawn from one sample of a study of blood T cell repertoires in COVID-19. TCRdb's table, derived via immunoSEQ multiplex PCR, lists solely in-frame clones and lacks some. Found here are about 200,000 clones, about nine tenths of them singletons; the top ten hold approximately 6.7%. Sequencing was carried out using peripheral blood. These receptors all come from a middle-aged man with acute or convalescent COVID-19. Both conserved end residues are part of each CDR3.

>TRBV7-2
CASSLRDYHTDTQYF
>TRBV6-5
CASSSGFGAFF
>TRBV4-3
CASSQSYRTANLGQYF
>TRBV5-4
CASSLGGAGGQETQYF
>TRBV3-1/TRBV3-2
CASGPMSGGETQYF
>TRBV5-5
CASSWDRGSGNTIYF
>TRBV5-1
CASSLGRQGGDTQYF
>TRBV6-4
CASSLSGTGHPLHEQYF
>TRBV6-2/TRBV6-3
CASSLASGGQETQYF
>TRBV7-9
CASSPDRARDTIYF
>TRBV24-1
CATSSGGATDTQYF
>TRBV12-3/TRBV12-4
CASSWGQGQRYTF
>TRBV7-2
CASSLSRGWDTQYF
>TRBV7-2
CASSLSGGLETQYF
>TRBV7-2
CASSLAGQPYGYTF
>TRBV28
CASSTMGGMGTEAFF
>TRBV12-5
CASGKGQYTEAFF
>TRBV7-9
CASSPISGGLDEQYF
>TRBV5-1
CASSLGGLVNEKLFF
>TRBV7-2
CASSIRQDSPLHF
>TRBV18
CASSPFASPQETQYF
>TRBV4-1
CASSQDYEGTRNSPLHF
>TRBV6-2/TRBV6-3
CASSYTDYYEQYF
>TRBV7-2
CASSNDRGRGQPQHF